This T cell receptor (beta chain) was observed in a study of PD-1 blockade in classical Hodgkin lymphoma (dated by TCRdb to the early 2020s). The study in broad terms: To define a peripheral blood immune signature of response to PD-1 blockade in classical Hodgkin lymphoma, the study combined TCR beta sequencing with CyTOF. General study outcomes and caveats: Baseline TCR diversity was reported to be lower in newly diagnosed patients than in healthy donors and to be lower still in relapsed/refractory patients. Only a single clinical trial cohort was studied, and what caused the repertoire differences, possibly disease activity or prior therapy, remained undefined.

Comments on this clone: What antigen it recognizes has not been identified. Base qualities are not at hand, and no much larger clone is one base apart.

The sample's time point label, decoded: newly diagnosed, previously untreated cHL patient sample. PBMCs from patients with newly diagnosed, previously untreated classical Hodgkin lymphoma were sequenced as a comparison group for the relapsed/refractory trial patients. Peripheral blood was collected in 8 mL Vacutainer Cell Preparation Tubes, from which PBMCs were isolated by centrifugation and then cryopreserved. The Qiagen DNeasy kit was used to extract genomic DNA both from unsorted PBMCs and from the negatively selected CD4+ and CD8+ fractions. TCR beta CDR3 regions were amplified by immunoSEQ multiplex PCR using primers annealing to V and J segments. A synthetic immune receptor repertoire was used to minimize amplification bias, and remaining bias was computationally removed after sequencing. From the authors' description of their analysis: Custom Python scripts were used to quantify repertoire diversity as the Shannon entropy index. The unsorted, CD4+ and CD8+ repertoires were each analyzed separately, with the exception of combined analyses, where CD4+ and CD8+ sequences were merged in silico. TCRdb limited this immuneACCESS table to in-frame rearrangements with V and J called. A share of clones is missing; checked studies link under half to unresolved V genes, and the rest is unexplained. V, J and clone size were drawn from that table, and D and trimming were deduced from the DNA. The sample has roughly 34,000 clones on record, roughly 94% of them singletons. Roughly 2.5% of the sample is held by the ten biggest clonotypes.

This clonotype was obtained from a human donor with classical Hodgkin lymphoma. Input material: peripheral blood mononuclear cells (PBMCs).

CDR3 sequence: CASSTDRDKLFF. The nucleotides read TGTGCCAGCAGTACGGACAGGGATAAACTGTTTTTT. The chain uses TRBV2 and TRBJ1-4, and TRBD1 matches 8 of the central bases. V has 5 bases trimmed and J has 11 bases trimmed; junction bases matching no gene number 4. CDR1 SNHLY and CDR2 FYNNEI were looked up in the germline V gene. The CDR3 runs 12 residues from the cysteine to the phenylalanine. The entry retains the CDR3 DNA only, 36 bases that are in frame from base 1.